This T cell receptor beta chain was captured in a study of cytomegalovirus exposure and HLA in healthy donors. Study context: A later analysis reported the same platform for the roughly 120 validation repertoires and the roughly 700 first-cohort repertoires. Regarding the study as a whole: In vitro, a few CMV-associated chains proved specific for CMV antigens. Whilst most TCR sequences proved rare, a subset of public TCRs occurred across many donors.

Some clones are missing from TCRdb's copy, which holds only in-frame ones; the method was immunoSEQ multiplex PCR. The table includes about 250,000 clones, about 90% detected once. Separate from the 666-subject first cohort was the roughly 130-subject validation cohort, to which the donors belonged. On this clone itself: Antigen specificity is unknown.

Specimen: PBMCs. The TCR originated in a man between 18 and 35 years old in good health and CMV-seropositive.

Here the CDR3 reads CASSLTSGYEQYF. Here the CDR3 DNA reads TGTGCCAGCAGCTTAACTAGCGGCTACGAGCAGTACTTC. This chain joins TRBV7-2 and TRBJ2-7; 8 nucleotides line up with TRBD2. The trim removed 2 bases at V and 3 bases at J, leaving 0 bases unmatched. Per germline, CDR1 SGHTA and CDR2 FQGNSA. The length of the CDR3 is 13 residues. The complete variable domain, with remaining parts taken from reference TRBV7-2 and TRBJ2-7, reads GAGVSQSPSNKVTEKGKDVELRCDPISGHTALYWYRQSLGQGLEFLIYFQGNSAPDKSGLPSDRFSAERTGGSVSTLTIQRTQQEDSAVYLCASSLTSGYEQYFGPGTRLTVT.